This T cell receptor beta chain originates from a study of glioma-infiltrating T cells after dendritic cell vaccination. At the level of the study: Monocyte-derived dendritic cells, cultured approximately 7 days with IL-4 and GM-CSF, were pulsed with autologous tumor lysate.

Time point: after dendritic cell vaccination, including at tumor progression/relapse. Broader study findings: Only a small number of patients had complete blood and tumor samples.

CDR3 length equals 13 residues. In germline, CDR1 is SGHAT, CDR2 FQNNGV. The V end lost 0 bases, the J end lost 8 bases, and 8 bases lay between the germline ends. With regard to this clone: The target antigen is unknown.

Some clones are missing from TCRdb's copy, which holds only in-frame ones; the method was immunoSEQ multiplex PCR. The table records tens of thousands of clones, roughly four fifths of them present only once. This sequence was found in a human donor with glioblastoma. The input for sequencing was blood, taken after dendritic cell vaccination. This chain joins TRBV11-2 and TRBJ2-1; D not resolved. The CDR3 is CASSLDPGDEQFF. The CDR3 bases are TGTGCCAGCAGCTTAGACCCCGGAGATGAGCAGTTCTTC. The full variable domain, with the rest looked up from reference TRBV11-2 and TRBJ2-1, is EAGVAQSPRYKIIEKRQSVAFWCNPISGHATLYWYQQILGQGPKLLIQFQNNGVVDDSQLPKDRFSAERLKGVDSTLKIQPAKLEDSAVYLCASSLDPGDEQFFGPGTRLTVL.